This T cell receptor (beta chain) was found in a study of kidney transplant recipient with SARS-CoV-2 infection. TCRdb independently ran MiXCR on the reads; one entry per CDR3 protein. The data contain fewer than 250,000 distinct CDR3 sequences, 29% of them singletons. The sample holds many counts of this clonotype. CDR3 length: 17 amino acids. Germline V lookup: CDR1 SGHAT, CDR2 FQNNGV. The V end lost 5 bases, the J end lost 4 bases, and 23 bases lay between the germline ends. The chain couples TRBV11-2 to TRBJ1-2; D is uncertain. This TCR came from a male patient in his thirties who had COVID-19 and was a kidney transplant recipient. Some T cells may be supplied by the graft donor. The sequencing here drew on a blood sample, taken at baseline and on day 111 from a kidney transplant recipient. The CDR3 region is CASSVAITSRKTYGYTF. CDR3 DNA sequence: TGTGCCAGCAGCGTAGCGATAACAAGCAGAAAGACCTATGGCTACACCTTC.